One and the same sample provided the 26 T cell receptor beta chains below, sequenced in a study of sequential checkpoint blockade in melanoma. Data came from immunoSEQ multiplex PCR; TCRdb stores just in-frame clones and leaves some out. The sample has thousands of clones, roughly 22% seen once. The treatment is: randomized to nivolumab then ipilimumab (arm A) or the reverse (arm B). Specimen: tumor tissue (inferred from file names), collected from a patient given nivolumab and ipilimumab in sequence. Receptor source: a human donor with melanoma.

V usage is TRBV11-3 and J usage is TRBJ1-6; no clear D. Looked up from germline, CDR1 is SGHNT and CDR2 is YENEEA. V dropped 2 bases and J dropped 4 bases, with 6 bases sitting between them. The CDR3 loop spans 14 amino acids. In DNA form, the CDR3 reads TGTGCCAGCAGCTTAAATGGGTATAATTCACCCCTCCACTTT. It codes for CASSLNGYNSPLHF.

This clone was detected many times. Other DNA sequences within the sample encode an identical CDR3. J is TRBJ2-1 and V is TRBV9; D not certain. Per the germline V gene, CDR1 is SGDLS and CDR2 is YYNGEE. Trimming shortened V by 3 bases and J by 9 bases, and 10 bases separated the two germline ends. The CDR3 sequence is 12 residues long. The CDR3 here is CASSAPLGEQFF. DNA of the CDR3: TGTGCCAGCAGCGCCCCTTTGGGTGAGCAGTTCTTC.

This clone is labeled medium-sized (0.01 to 0.1%). The chain joins TRBV6-8 to TRBJ2-5; 11 bases match TRBD1. Per germline, CDR1 MNHGY and CDR2 SAAAGT. Unmatched junction bases numbered 6, after V lost 2 bases and J lost 7 bases. There are 15 residues in the CDR3. CDR3 sequence reads: CASSYKGQGGGTQYF. The DNA for the CDR3 is TGTGCCAGCAGTTACAAGGGACAGGGGGGCGGGACCCAGTACTTC.

This sequence joins TRBV29-1 and TRBJ2-5; the D is unclear. Trimming stripped 2 bases from V and 4 bases from J, with 11 bases between. The germline V gene has CDR1 SQVTM and CDR2 ANQGSEA. There are 13 residues in the CDR3. The CDR3 sequence: CSVEYRLLETQYF. CDR3 DNA: TGCAGCGTTGAATATCGGCTTCTAGAGACCCAGTACTTC.

This clone appeared a few times. J is TRBJ2-2 and V is TRBV5-1; D may be TRBD2 (6 bases). Deletions cut 0 bases from V and 2 bases from J, with 11 bases between. CDR3 length: 16 residues. Germline CDR1 reads SGHRS; CDR2 reads YFSETQ. CDR3 protein: CASSLGGTSNTGELFF. The CDR3 nucleotides are TGCGCCAGCAGCTTGGGCGGGACTTCCAACACCGGGGAGCTGTTTTTT.

This clone has at least ten counts. The rearrangement links TRBV28 to TRBJ1-2; 10 bases fit TRBD1. The trim removed 6 bases at V and 4 bases at J, leaving 11 bases unmatched. Germline loops: CDR1 MDHEN, CDR2 SYDVKM. The CDR3 contains 16 residues. The CDR3 loop is CASSPGGDRGSYGYTF. CDR3 coding DNA: TGTGCCAGCAGCCCTGGCGGGGACAGGGGTTCCTATGGCTACACCTTC.

This clone was detected ten times or more. The V gene is TRBV11-3, the J gene TRBJ2-5; 10 bases are shared with TRBD2. Germline CDR1 is SGHNT and CDR2 is YENEEA. The V and J ends lost 1 base and 5 bases, in that order; junction bases with no gene match: 7. This CDR3 region has 16 residues. As DNA, the CDR3 is TGTGCCAGCAGCTTAGTCGTTCTAGCGGGGGAGGAGACCCAGTACTTC. This codes for CASSLVVLAGEETQYF.

The V and J genes are TRBV10-2 and TRBJ2-2; 11 nucleotides line up with TRBD1. The CDR3 runs 18 residues. The germline V gene encodes CDR1 WSHSY and CDR2 SAAADI. Trimming took 3 bases from V and 5 from J; bases not matched to a gene: 11. The CDR3 nucleotides read TGCGCCAGCAGTGAAGGGACCCCGGGACAGGGGGATACCGGGGAGCTGTTTTTT. Encoded protein: CASSEGTPGQGDTGELFF.

The rearrangement joins TRBV11-1 to TRBJ2-2; D remains unclear. The length of the CDR3 is 14 residues. The V and J ends lost 1 base and 4 bases respectively, with 7 bases between them. Looked up from germline, CDR1 is SGHAT and CDR2 is FQDESV (reference sequence). CDR3 residues: CASSLDGFTGELFF. The CDR3 nucleotides are TGTGCCAGCAGCTTAGACGGTTTCACCGGGGAGCTGTTTTTT.

This clone has more than one count but fewer than ten. V gene TRBV6-8 combines with J gene TRBJ2-3; the D call may be TRBD1 or TRBD2 (6 bases each). Germline CDR1 is MNHGY and CDR2 is SAAAGT. This CDR3 region has 14 residues. The germline V and J ends were trimmed by 10 bases and 3 bases, with 17 bases remaining between them. The CDR3 spells CAISLGGGTDTQYF. DNA for the CDR3: TGTGCCATCTCGCTCGGGGGCGGGACAGATACGCAGTATTTT.

The chain recombines TRBV6-8 with TRBJ2-2; 10 nucleotides line up with TRBD2. Germline V CDR1 and CDR2: MNHGY, SAAAGT. The CDR3 has 15 amino acids. The V gene end was trimmed by 5 bases and the J gene end by 1 base; junction bases not matched to a gene: 1. The DNA for the CDR3 is TGTGCCAGCAGTAGCGGGGGGGTGAACACCGGGGAGCTGTTTTTT. Protein product: CASSSGGVNTGELFF.

This clone was seen a handful of times. The V and J genes are TRBV11-3 and TRBJ2-5, with TRBD1 matching 7 bases. J was trimmed by 6 bases and V by 5 bases; bases with no gene match: 15. The length of the CDR3 is 16 residues. The V gene's germline CDR1 is SGHNT and CDR2 YENEEA. The CDR3 coding sequence is TGTGCCAGCAGCCAGGTGGGGTTAGGGGGCCGTCAGACCCAGTACTTC. This translates into CASSQVGLGGRQTQYF.

The chain is built from TRBV12-5 and TRBJ2-3, with D perhaps matching TRBD1 (6 bases). The CDR3 runs to 16 residues. Germline CDR1 is LGHNT and CDR2 is FRNRAP. Trimming removed 6 bases from V and 2 bases from J, with 18 bases in between. DNA for the CDR3: TGTGCTAGTGGCCTGTTCTCAGGGACATACACAGATACGCAGTATTTT. It codes for CASGLFSGTYTDTQYF.

This chain's CDR3 is CASKLGTFASPLHF. CDR3 in DNA: TGTGCCAGTAAGTTAGGGACATTCGCCTCACCCCTCCACTTT. This chain links TRBV19 with TRBJ1-6; a possible D gene is TRBD1 (6 bases). V was pared by 7 bases and J by 10 bases, with 17 bases between. The germline V gene has CDR1 LNHDA and CDR2 SQIVND (reference sequence). This CDR3 region has 14 residues.

At least ten counts were recorded for this clone. The chain joins TRBV11-3 to TRBJ2-7; D gene uncertain. CDR1 is SGHNT, CDR2 YENEEA, per germline. There are 14 residues in the CDR3. Trimming stripped 0 bases from V and 3 bases from J, with 9 bases between. The CDR3 bases are TGTGCCAGCAGCTTAGAAGGCACCTACTACGAGCAGTACTTC. Translating gives CASSLEGTYYEQYF.

The table lists this clone with a few counts. This chain uses TRBV11-3 with TRBJ2-3; the D gene is possibly TRBD2 (7 bases). Trimming removed 1 base at V and 2 bases at J, with 10 bases between. This CDR3 has 15 amino acids. The germline gives CDR1 SGHNT, CDR2 YENEEA. The CDR3 DNA is TGTGCCAGCAGCTTAGGGGGGGGGCACACAGATACGCAGTATTTT. Its protein product is CASSLGGGHTDTQYF.

The chain is built from TRBV11-3 and TRBJ2-7; 8 nucleotides line up with TRBD1. CDR3 size: 15 residues. Trimming removed 2 bases from V and 6 bases from J; junction bases left unmatched: 9. CDR1 is SGHNT and CDR2 is YENEEA in the germline V gene. CDR3 sequence: CASSLRNLGTGEQYF. For the CDR3, the DNA is TGTGCCAGCAGCTTAAGAAATCTCGGGACAGGCGAGCAGTACTTC. Full variable domain (outside the CDR3, taken from reference TRBV11-3 and TRBJ2-7): EAGVVQSPRYKIIEKKQPVAFWCNPISGHNTLYWYLQNLGQGPELLIRYENEEAVDDSQLPKDRFSAERLKGVDSTLKIQPAELGDSAVYLCASSLRNLGTGEQYFGPGTRLTVT.

V gene TRBV30 combines with J gene TRBJ2-5; TRBD1 matches 8 bases. Germline V gene lookup returns CDR1 GTSNPN and CDR2 SVGIG (reference sequence). The CDR3 consists of 13 residues. The V gene end was trimmed by 3 bases and the J gene end by 5 bases; junction bases not matched to a gene: 5. The chain's CDR3 is CAWRGQERETQYF. CDR3 DNA sequence: TGTGCCTGGAGGGGACAGGAGCGGGAGACCCAGTACTTC.

The chain has TRBV30 and TRBJ1-6; D gene ambiguous. V was cut by 3 bases and J by 5 bases, with 8 bases left in between. The CDR3 loop spans 13 amino acids. CDR1 is GTSNPN, CDR2 SVGIG, per germline (reference sequence). The CDR3 sequence is CAWSGSDNSPLHF. The CDR3 nucleotides are TGTGCCTGGAGCGGATCTGATAATTCACCCCTCCACTTT.

This clone occurred a few times. The rearrangement links TRBV13 to TRBJ2-2; the D is unclear. Germline CDR1 and CDR2: PRHDT and FYEKMQ (reference sequence). The CDR3 totals 15 residues. V was pared by 6 bases and J by 0 bases, with 11 bases between. The CDR3 is CASSAQATNTGELFF. In DNA, the CDR3 is TGTGCCAGCAGTGCCCAGGCTACGAACACCGGGGAGCTGTTTTTT.

The V and J genes are TRBV11-3 and TRBJ1-5; D perhaps matches TRBD1 (5 bases). V was trimmed by 5 bases and J by 5 bases, leaving 16 bases between them. This CDR3 has 15 amino acids. Germline CDR1 reads SGHNT; CDR2 reads YENEEA. The CDR3 loop is CASSAHRDVDQPQHF. The CDR3, as DNA: TGTGCCAGCAGCGCGCACCGGGACGTAGATCAGCCCCAGCATTTT.

In this sample, this clone turned up a few times. The genes are TRBV6-8 and TRBJ2-5, with 9 bases fitting TRBD2. Germline values: CDR1 MNHGY, CDR2 SAAAGT. The CDR3 contains 16 residues. V gave up 0 bases and J gave up 5 bases; unmatched junction bases: 7. In DNA form, the CDR3 reads TGTGCCAGCAGTTACTCGACACGACTAGCGGTGGAGACCCAGTACTTC. It translates to CASSYSTRLAVETQYF.

The V gene is TRBV11-3, the J gene TRBJ2-5; maybe TRBD1 (6 bases). The ends were cut back, 4 bases at V and 0 bases at J, with 9 bases in the middle. Germline CDR1 reads SGHNT; CDR2 reads YENEEA. The CDR3 is 14 residues long. Here the CDR3 DNA reads TGTGCCAGCAGCTCCGGGACAAACCAAGAGACCCAGTACTTC. This encodes CASSSGTNQETQYF.

In its sample, this clone was seen many times. This chain links TRBV9 with TRBJ2-7, with 7 positions matching TRBD2. Germline V gene sequence: CDR1 SGDLS, CDR2 YYNGEE. J gave up 0 bases and V 7 bases, and 4 bases lay outside the gene matches. The CDR3 contains 13 residues. CDR3 residues: CASLGGSSYEQYF. CDR3 DNA sequence: TGTGCCAGCCTGGGGGGGAGCTCCTACGAGCAGTACTTC.

The V gene is TRBV28, the J gene TRBJ1-6, with D possibly matching TRBD1 (5 bases). Trimming took 2 bases from V and 13 from J, leaving 9 bases between them. Germline V lookup: CDR1 MDHEN, CDR2 SYDVKM. The CDR3 is 12 amino acids. CDR3 protein: CASSLPRGPLHF. For the CDR3, the DNA is TGTGCCAGCAGTTTACCGCGGGGGCCCCTCCACTTT.

This clone was counted only a few times. The chain recombines TRBV19 with TRBJ2-5; 8 bases align to TRBD2. With V trimmed by 7 bases and J by 4 bases, 8 bases remained unmatched. Per the germline V gene, CDR1 is LNHDA and CDR2 is SQIVND (reference sequence). The CDR3 is made up of 14 amino acids. The CDR3 DNA sequence: TGTGCCAGTACCTCGGGAGGGGCTGGAGAGACCCAGTACTTC. It specifies CASTSGGAGETQYF.